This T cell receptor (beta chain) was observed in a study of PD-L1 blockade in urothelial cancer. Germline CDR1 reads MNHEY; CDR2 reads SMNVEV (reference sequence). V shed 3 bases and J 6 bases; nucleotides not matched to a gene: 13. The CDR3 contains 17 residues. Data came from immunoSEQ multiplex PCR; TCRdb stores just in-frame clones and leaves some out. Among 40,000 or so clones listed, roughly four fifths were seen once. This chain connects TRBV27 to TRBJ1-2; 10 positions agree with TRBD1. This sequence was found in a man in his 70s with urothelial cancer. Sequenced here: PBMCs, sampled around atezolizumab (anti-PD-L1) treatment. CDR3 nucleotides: TGTGCCAGCAGTTTCGTGGGGACAGGGGAGATCGACGATGGCTACACCTTC. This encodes CASSFVGTGEIDDGYTF.